A selection of T cell receptor beta chains follows, all from one sample in a study of breast tumors, draining lymph nodes, adjacent tissues. TCRdb analysed the multiplex PCR reads with MiXCR anew, one entry per CDR3 protein. The sample includes around 50,000 distinct CDR3 sequences, 20% to 25% of them seen just once. Specimen: breast tumor tissue. These receptor sequences come from a female donor with breast cancer. Some clones in this sample may be carry-over from other donors' samples. CDR3s include the opening cysteine and the closing phenylalanine or tryptophan. The order of the fields is clone size, V gene, J gene, D gene, CDR3 DNA, CDR3 protein. A D gene is named only where the DNA matches it firmly. Only some rows state a clone size, as once, few, many or a class for expanded clones.

NA	TRBV6-5	TRBJ2-7	TRBD2	TGTGCCAGCAGTTACTCAGGAGCGGGAGGTACCCCTACGGACGAGCAGTACTTC	CASSYSGAGGTPTDEQYF
few	TRBV9	TRBJ2-5	TRBD2	TGTGCCAGCAGCGTAGTGGGGACTAGCGGGAGCGGGGAGACCCAGTACTTC	CASSVVGTSGSGETQYF
NA	TRBV12-3/TRBV12-4	TRBJ2-7	TRBD1	TGTGCCAGCAGTGCGGGACAGGGGGCCTACGGGCGGTACTTC	CASSAGQGAYGRYF
many	TRBV10-3	TRBJ2-7	TRBD2	TGTGCCATCAGTGAGTCTATAGCGGGAGGCTACGAGCAGTACTTC	CAISESIAGGYEQYF
many	TRBV5-8	TRBJ2-7	NA	TGTGCCAGCAGCGACCGCTCCCGTTCCCTCGAGCAGTACTTC	CASSDRSRSLEQYF
many	TRBV5-1	TRBJ2-3	NA	TGCGCCAGCAGCTTGGTTCAGGGTGGCTCAGTAATCGTTTACAATACGCAGTATTTT	CASSLVQGGSVIVYNTQYF
NA	TRBV6-2/TRBV6-3	TRBJ2-3	TRBD2	TGTGCCAGCAGTTTTGTTGGGACTAGCGGGTTCACAGATACGCAGTATTTT	CASSFVGTSGFTDTQYF
NA	TRBV28	TRBJ1-2	NA	TGTGCCATCAGTGCCCAGGGGCTTGGCTATGGCTACACCTTC	CAISAQGLGYGYTF
NA	TRBV9	TRBJ2-3	NA	TGTGCCAGCACTCGGGCGACTACCTCCACAGATACGCAGTATTTT	CASTRATTSTDTQYF
many	TRBV9	TRBJ2-1	TRBD2	TGTGCCAGCAGCGTAGGGGAAAGGATAGCGGGATCCTACAATGAGCAGTTCTTC	CASSVGERIAGSYNEQFF
many	TRBV27	TRBJ2-5	NA	TGTGCCAGCAGCGTGGGGTCCTGGGAGACCCAGTACTTC	CASSVGSWETQYF
many	TRBV20-1	TRBJ2-1	NA	TGCAGTGCCCCGCGACCCCTAGCGCTAGGCTACAATGAGCAGTTCTTC	CSAPRPLALGYNEQFF
many	TRBV2	TRBJ2-2	NA	TGTGCCAGCACGGCTAGGTGGACCGGGGAGCTGTTTTTT	CASTARWTGELFF
many	TRBV4-2	TRBJ1-2	TRBD1	TGTGCCAGCAGCCAAGATGACAGGGGAAGGGATGGCTACACCTTC	CASSQDDRGRDGYTF
many	TRBV20-1	TRBJ2-7	NA	TGCAGTGCTAGAGATTTGCGTGAAAGTTACTACGAGCAGTACTTC	CSARDLRESYYEQYF
many	TRBV30	TRBJ1-5	NA	TGTGCCTGGAGTGTACAGGGCAATCAGCCCCAGCATTTT	CAWSVQGNQPQHF
many	TRBV9	TRBJ1-3	NA	TGTGCCAGCAGCGTAGAAGGGGGTGGAAACACCATATATTTT	CASSVEGGGNTIYF
medium-sized	TRBV18	TRBJ1-2	NA	TGTGCCAGCTCACCGACGGGGGGCCAGGGGGGCTACACCTTC	CASSPTGGQGGYTF
many	TRBV6-5	TRBJ2-7	NA	TGTGCCAGCAGTTACTCGCCGGGGTCCTCCTACGAGCAGTACTTC	CASSYSPGSSYEQYF
many	TRBV4-1	TRBJ2-1	NA	TGCGCCAGCAGCCGGGTGGGGGACTACAATGAGCAGTTCTTC	CASSRVGDYNEQFF
NA	TRBV5-4	TRBJ2-5	NA	TGTGCCAGCAGCCTCGGGCCCGGGACTCAAGAGACCCAGTACTTC	CASSLGPGTQETQYF
many	TRBV6-6	TRBJ1-5	TRBD1	TGTGCCAGCAAGTCCTCCACAGGGGACGTTAAGGGACAGCCCCAGCATTTT	CASKSSTGDVKGQPQHF
many	TRBV6-5	TRBJ2-2	NA	TGTGCCAGCAGTTTTCCCTCCAGACCCACCGGGGAGCTGTTTTTT	CASSFPSRPTGELFF
many	TRBV15	TRBJ2-6	TRBD2	TGTGCCACCAGCAGAGATCCGACTAGCGGGAGTTTGGGGGACGTCCTGACTTTC	CATSRDPTSGSLGDVLTF
many	TRBV7-8	TRBJ2-1	TRBD2	TGTGCCAGCAGCCCACCGGGAGGCCTGTCCTACAATGAGCAGTTCTTC	CASSPPGGLSYNEQFF
many	TRBV6-1	TRBJ2-7	NA	TGTGCCAGCAGTGAAGAGGCAGCGCCAAACTACGAGCAGTACTTC	CASSEEAAPNYEQYF
many	TRBV5-1	TRBJ2-7	TRBD1	TGCGCCAGCAGCCTCCCAGGACAGGGTGGTTTCTCCTACGAGCAGTACTTC	CASSLPGQGGFSYEQYF
many	TRBV30	TRBJ1-3	NA	TGTGCCTGGCTTGCAAGTAGATCTGGAAACACCATATATTTT	CAWLASRSGNTIYF
many	TRBV19	TRBJ2-7	TRBD1	TGTGCCAGTAGCCCCGGACAGGGTATCTCCTACGAGCAGTACTTC	CASSPGQGISYEQYF
many	TRBV19	TRBJ1-6	TRBD1	TGTGCCAGTAGTTCCCACAGGGGCTCGAATTCACCCCTCCACTTT	CASSSHRGSNSPLHF
NA	TRBV11-2	TRBJ2-7	NA	TGTGCCAGCAGCTTGGGGAGGGGGGGGACAATCTACGAGCAGTACTTC	CASSLGRGGTIYEQYF
NA	TRBV3-1	TRBJ2-5	NA	TGTGCCAGCGGCCCGGGACGCGGGGAGACCCAGTACTTC	CASGPGRGETQYF
many	TRBV6-5	TRBJ2-5	TRBD1	TGTGCCAGCAGTTACGCCGAGGGGGCTCGGGAGACCCAGTACTTC	CASSYAEGARETQYF
many	TRBV19	TRBJ1-5	TRBD1	TGTGCCAGTAGGACAGGGGCGCATCAGCCCCAGCATTTT	CASRTGAHQPQHF
many	TRBV6-1	TRBJ1-5	TRBD1	TGTGCCAGCAGTGAACCCCCAGGGGGACGTCAGCCCCAGCATTTT	CASSEPPGGRQPQHF
NA	TRBV19	TRBJ2-3	NA	TGTGCCAGTAGTATAGGCTCCGTGGGCACAGATACGCAGTATTTT	CASSIGSVGTDTQYF
NA	TRBV12-3/TRBV12-4	TRBJ1-1	TRBD1	TGTGCCAGCCAATCGACAGGGGGCTGGACTGAAGCTTTCTTT	CASQSTGGWTEAFF
many	TRBV27	TRBJ1-6	NA	TGTGCCAGCAGTTTAGTGGCCCAGGGTAATTCACCCCTCCACTTT	CASSLVAQGNSPLHF
NA	TRBV28	TRBJ2-2	TRBD1	TGTGCCAGCAGGATCGACAGGGACACCGGGGAGCTGTTTTTT	CASRIDRDTGELFF
many	TRBV20-1	TRBJ2-7	NA	TGCAGTGCTAGAGGACCCGGACAGTCCTACGAGCAGTACTTC	CSARGPGQSYEQYF
NA	TRBV19	TRBJ2-1	NA	TGTGCCAGTAGCCGACAGGGAGGAGTGGACAATGAGCAGTTCTTC	CASSRQGGVDNEQFF
many	TRBV2	TRBJ1-3	NA	TGTGCCACCAGGGACGGCAACTCTGGAAACACCATATATTTT	CATRDGNSGNTIYF
many	TRBV5-6	TRBJ1-6	NA	TGTGCCAGCAGCTTGTGGGGAGCTAGTTATAATTCACCCCTCCACTTT	CASSLWGASYNSPLHF
NA	TRBV6-1	TRBJ2-2	NA	TGTGCCAGCAGTGAAACAGCGAACACCGGGGAGCTGTTTTTT	CASSETANTGELFF
NA	TRBV5-1	TRBJ2-2	TRBD1	TGCGCCAGCAGCTTGGTGCCAGGTGCGTCAGGGGGCGGGGAGCTGTTTTTT	CASSLVPGASGGGELFF
many	TRBV6-5	TRBJ1-4	NA	TGTGCCAGCAGTTACAAACAAGCAACTAATGAAAAACTGTTTTTT	CASSYKQATNEKLFF
many	TRBV27	TRBJ2-1	NA	TGTGCCAGCAGTCCTAGCCCTACTAGTAATGAGCAGTTCTTC	CASSPSPTSNEQFF